The present T cell receptor (beta chain) was sequenced within a study of T cell clusters in autoimmune cytopenias. Regarding the study as a whole: Compared with active autoimmune hepatitis patients, healthy donors showed roughly 3-fold more exclusive TRB clusters. The cluster-lack signature was not seen for secondary cytopenia versus chronic lymphocytic leukemia.

Roughly 38,000 genome equivalents of blood DNA were amplified for TRB. This clonotype is classed as hyperexpanded by frequency. Its antigen is not known. TRB rearrangements were amplified by touch-down multiplex PCR with mixed TRB-A/B primers. TCRdb reprocessed the multiplex PCR reads, keeping one entry per CDR3 protein, no DNA. Its table records a few thousand distinct CDR3 sequences. This CDR3 spans 11 amino acids. Per germline, CDR1 GTSNPN and CDR2 SVGIG (reference sequence). The same data also contributed to another study, on T cell repertoires in aging, cancer and after chemotherapy.

The sequence derives from a human donor in good health. Sequencing input: peripheral blood. V usage is TRBV30 and J usage is TRBJ2-2; TCRdb names TRBD2, which stays unverified in the absence of DNA. CDR3 in amino acids: CAWREAGELFF.